The present TCR beta chain was sequenced within a study of human T cells and chemical hapten exposure. As for time point: patch test 2, 6 weeks after DPC sensitization. Stated treatment: therapeutic diphenylcyclopropenone sensitization with weekly scalp DPC. TCRdb reanalysed the RACE reads using MiXCR and keeps one entry per CDR3 protein. The table has about 95,000 distinct CDR3 sequences, about an eighth seen once. Germline CDR1 and CDR2: MNHEY and SVGAGI. Trimming pared 11 bases from V and 4 bases from J, leaving 19 bases between. The CDR3 loop spans 14 amino acids. The TCR comes from a woman between 40 and 55 years old with alopecia areata. Some clones in this sample may be carry-over from other donors' samples. V and J are TRBV6-5 and TRBJ2-3, with a tentative D call TRBD2 (6 bases). The material sequenced was whole blood, taken in connection with sensitization to the hapten diphenylcyclopropenone (DPC). The CDR3 coding sequence is TGTGCCTGCGGAGGGAAGCTCATCGCAGATACGCAGTATTTT. Its translation is CACGGKLIADTQYF.